This T cell receptor beta chain was recorded in a study of blood T cell repertoires in COVID-19. Per germline, CDR1 SGHDN and CDR2 FVKESK. V was pared by 0 bases and J by 9 bases, with 8 bases of the junction left unmatched. This CDR3 is 16 amino acids long. TCRdb's copy holds only in-frame clones and misses some; the assay was immunoSEQ multiplex PCR. Here the sample spans around 300,000 clones, around nine tenths being singletons. Sequenced: PBMCs or T cells enriched from blood (not recorded which). This chain links TRBV14 with TRBJ1-6; 7 bases agree with TRBD1. This clonotype was obtained from a young woman who had recovered from COVID-19. CDR3 in DNA: TGTGCCAGCAGCCAAGATTCGGCAGGGGGTTCTTCACCCCTCCACTTT. This gives the protein CASSQDSAGGSSPLHF.